The count of the clone carrying this T cell receptor (beta chain) is one. The table came from immunoSEQ multiplex PCR; TCRdb's copy has only in-frame clones and leaves some out. The top ten hold approximately 0.77% of the sample, which has about 170,000 clones, about 91% seen once. Per the germline V gene, CDR1 is LNHDA and CDR2 is SQIVND (reference sequence). With 5 bases removed from V and 5 bases from J, the gap between germline ends came to 18 bases. The CDR3 is 15 amino acids. The cohort comprised adults aged about 18 to 100 years residing in about 25 US areas. This sample is part of a study of blood T cell repertoires in COVID-19. Study background: Acute-phase and convalescent COVID-19 samples originated in the United States, Italy and Spain.

Sequenced material: PBMCs or T cells enriched from blood (not recorded which). The chain recombines TRBV19 with TRBJ1-1; tentative D call: TRBD1 (5 bases). The receptor was isolated from a woman aged 18 to 35 who had recovered from COVID-19. CDR3 bases: TGTGCCAGTAGTGCCCCAAAGTTGGGGCGGACTGAAGCTTTCTTT. Its protein is CASSAPKLGRTEAFF.